Below are 6 T cell receptor beta chains sequenced from a single sample in a study of cytomegalovirus exposure and HLA in healthy donors. 13 Jbeta primers and 60 Vbeta primers were used for the PCR. The method was immunoSEQ multiplex PCR; TCRdb's version includes in-frame clones alone and lacks a portion of them. Of about 140,000 clones listed, roughly 80% are singletons. What was sequenced was PBMCs. The receptors originated from a man in his forties in good health and CMV-seronegative.

This chain links TRBV7-6 with TRBJ1-3; TRBD1 aligns across 8 bases. The CDR3 length is 15 residues. Per the germline V gene, CDR1 is SGHVS and CDR2 is FNYEAQ. V dropped 5 bases and J dropped 0; count of bases not matched to a gene: 3. CDR3 in DNA: TGTGCCAGCAGCATTACAGGGGGCTCTGGAAACACCATATATTTT. Translation gives CASSITGGSGNTIYF.

The chain recombines TRBV27 with TRBJ1-6, with D hard to call. This CDR3 is 14 amino acids long. Trimming removed 2 bases at V and 6 bases at J, with 8 bases between. The germline gives CDR1 MNHEY, CDR2 SMNVEV (reference sequence). CDR3 DNA sequence: TGTGCCAGCAGTTTAGGGGAGGCTAATTCACCCCTCCACTTT. Encoded protein: CASSLGEANSPLHF.

This chain links TRBV4-3 with TRBJ1-2, with 8 positions matching TRBD1. Trimming at V came to 0 bases and at J to 7 bases, leaving 13 bases not matched to a gene. CDR1 and CDR2 from the germline V gene are LGHNA and YSLEER. The length of the CDR3 is 17 residues. The chain's CDR3 is CASSQEPLARGLFGYTF. As DNA, the CDR3 is TGCGCCAGCAGCCAAGAACCCCTGGCCAGGGGGCTTTTTGGCTACACCTTC.

The chain couples TRBV21-1 to TRBJ1-5; no check of the table's D call, TRBD1, against the DNA was made. TRBV21-1 is an annotated pseudogene. There are 16 residues in the CDR3. The CDR3 here is CASSPRRDRETQPQHF. The CDR3 nucleotides read TGTGCCAGCAGCCCCCGGCGTGACAGAGAAACTCAGCCCCAGCATTTT.

The chain has TRBV1 and TRBJ2-3; TRBD2 reflects the table's D call only, with no check against the DNA. TRBV1 is a recognized pseudogene. The CDR3 contains 17 residues. The CDR3 DNA reads as TGCACCAGCAGATCGGCACCTCCGGGGTGGATCGCAGATACGCAGTATTTT. It encodes CTSRSAPPGWIADTQYF.

The chain couples TRBV5-1 to TRBJ2-5; weak D call: TRBD1 (8 bases). Trimming took 2 bases from V and 6 from J, leaving 23 bases between them. The germline V gene has CDR1 SGHRS and CDR2 YFSETQ. This CDR3 comprises 17 residues. The DNA for the CDR3 is TGCGCCAGCAGCTTCTTTACTGGACAGGGAGGGGGCCAGACCCAGTACTTC. Its translation: CASSFFTGQGGGQTQYF.